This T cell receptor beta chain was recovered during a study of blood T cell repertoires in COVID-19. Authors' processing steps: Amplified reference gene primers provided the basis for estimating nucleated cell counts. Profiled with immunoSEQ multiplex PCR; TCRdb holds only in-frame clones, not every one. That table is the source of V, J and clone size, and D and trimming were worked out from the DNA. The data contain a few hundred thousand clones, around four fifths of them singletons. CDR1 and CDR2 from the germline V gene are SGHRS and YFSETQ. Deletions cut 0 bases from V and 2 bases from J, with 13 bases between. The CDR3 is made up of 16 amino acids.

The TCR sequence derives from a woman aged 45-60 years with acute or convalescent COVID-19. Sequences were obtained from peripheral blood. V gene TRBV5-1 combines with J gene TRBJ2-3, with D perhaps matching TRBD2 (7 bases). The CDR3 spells CASSLGGGGHTDTQYF. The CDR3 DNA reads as TGCGCCAGCAGCTTGGGAGGCGGGGGACACACAGATACGCAGTATTTT.